The rows below give T cell receptor beta chains drawn from one sample of a study of blood T cell repertoires in COVID-19. The table came from immunoSEQ multiplex PCR; TCRdb's copy has only in-frame clones and leaves some out. The table records 45,000 to 65,000 clones, approximately 90% of them present only once. Sequences were obtained from peripheral blood. The receptors here all came from a man between 50 and 59 years old with acute or convalescent COVID-19. The CDR3 runs from the conserved cysteine through the conserved F or W. The D gene is left open where the match is weak. Clone sizes are given selectively: once, few, many, or a class where the clone is expanded.

d_call j_call v_call clone_size cdr3_aa cdr3_nt
TRBD2 TRBJ2-1 TRBV7-2 NA CASSLVRGGGEQFF TGTGCCAGCAGCTTAGTTCGGGGGGGCGGTGAGCAGTTCTTC
NA TRBJ2-5 TRBV2 NA CASSDVAQTQYF TGTGCCAGCAGTGACGTAGCCCAGACCCAGTACTTC
TRBD1 TRBJ1-5 TRBV18 NA CASSPEFRDSGNQPQHF TGTGCCAGCTCACCCGAATTCCGGGACAGTGGCAATCAGCCCCAGCATTTT
TRBD1 TRBJ1-2 TRBV27 NA CASSRDRGRYGYTF TGTGCCAGCAGCCGGGACAGGGGCCGGTATGGCTACACCTTC
TRBD2 TRBJ2-1 TRBV6-1 NA CASREGLAGTNEQFF TGTGCCAGCAGGGAAGGACTAGCGGGAACCAATGAGCAGTTCTTC
TRBD1 TRBJ1-6 TRBV11-3 NA CASSLRQGANSPLHF TGTGCCAGCAGCTTAAGGCAGGGGGCGAATTCACCCCTCCACTTT
NA TRBJ1-2 TRBV4-1 NA CASSQVSGYGYTF TGCGCCAGCAGCCAAGTGTCAGGGTATGGCTACACCTTC
NA TRBJ2-7 TRBV5-5 NA CASSPGTVSYEQYF TGTGCCAGCAGCCCCGGGACTGTCTCCTACGAGCAGTACTTC
TRBD1 TRBJ1-6 TRBV5-4 once CASSSTGTGDSPLHF TGTGCCAGCAGCTCCACCGGAACAGGGGATTCACCCCTCCACTTT
TRBD1 TRBJ2-7 TRBV18 NA CASSSGQGTFVGQYF TGTGCCAGCTCATCCGGACAGGGAACATTTGTAGGGCAGTACTTC
NA TRBJ2-7 TRBV3-1/TRBV3-2 NA CASSQAGDFQEQYF TGTGCCAGCAGCCAAGCGGGAGACTTTCAAGAGCAGTACTTC
TRBD2 TRBJ2-1 TRBV6-2/TRBV6-3 once CASSSTSGSYNEQFF TGTGCCAGCAGTAGTACTAGCGGGAGCTACAATGAGCAGTTCTTC
NA TRBJ1-3 TRBV9 NA CASSVEGGVAGNTIYF TGTGCCAGCAGCGTAGAGGGGGGGGTCGCCGGAAACACCATATATTTT
NA TRBJ1-3 TRBV30 NA CAWTIGGLSGNTIYF TGTGCCTGGACGATCGGGGGTCTCTCTGGAAACACCATATATTTT
NA TRBJ2-2 TRBV27 NA CASTPGLAVGELFF TGTGCCAGCACCCCTGGGCTAGCTGTCGGGGAGCTGTTTTTT
TRBD1 TRBJ1-2 TRBV7-2 NA CASSLGQGADGYTF TGTGCCAGCAGCTTAGGGCAGGGGGCTGATGGCTACACCTTC
TRBD2 TRBJ2-7 TRBV7-9 NA CASRVAGLQYEQYF TGTGCCAGCAGGGTAGCGGGACTGCAATACGAGCAGTACTTC
NA TRBJ2-5 TRBV10-3 NA CAISERTEKTQYF TGTGCCATCAGTGAGCGGACTGAGAAGACCCAGTACTTC
TRBD1 TRBJ1-2 TRBV11-2 NA CASSPDRVVGYTF TGTGCCAGCAGTCCCGACAGGGTGGTTGGCTACACCTTC
TRBD2 TRBJ2-1 TRBV24-1 NA CATSDTGVASGRPNEQFF TGTGCCACCAGTGACACCGGGGTGGCTAGCGGGAGACCCAATGAGCAGTTCTTC
TRBD1 TRBJ1-1 TRBV6-5 NA CASRDRGGNTEAFF TGTGCCAGCAGGGACAGGGGTGGGAACACTGAAGCTTTCTTT
NA TRBJ2-1 TRBV5-4 NA CASSLGGNEQFF TGTGCCAGCAGCTTAGGGGGCAATGAGCAGTTCTTC
NA TRBJ1-2 TRBV29-1 NA CSVVTGNYGYTF TGCAGCGTGGTAACAGGCAACTATGGCTACACCTTC
TRBD1 TRBJ2-7 TRBV27 NA CASSSATTGSGYEQYF TGTGCCAGCAGTTCCGCCACGACAGGGTCAGGCTACGAGCAGTACTTC
NA TRBJ2-6 TRBV30 NA CAWSVQLGPAPGANVLTF TGTGCCTGGAGTGTACAATTGGGCCCGGCCCCTGGGGCCAACGTCCTGACTTTC
TRBD1 TRBJ2-7 TRBV7-2 once CASSLYPGTAYEQYF TGTGCCAGCAGCTTATACCCCGGGACAGCCTACGAGCAGTACTTC
NA TRBJ1-5 TRBV5-1 NA CASSLSGLGGQPQHF TGCGCCAGCAGCTTATCTGGGTTGGGAGGACAGCCCCAGCATTTT
TRBD2 TRBJ2-1 TRBV4-3 NA CASSPRVAGEGYNEQFF TGCGCCAGCAGCCCCCGGGTAGCGGGAGAGGGCTACAATGAGCAGTTCTTC
TRBD2 TRBJ2-5 TRBV7-2 NA CASSLRRSSGDKETQYF TGTGCCAGCAGCTTAAGGCGGTCTAGCGGAGACAAGGAGACCCAGTACTTC
TRBD1 TRBJ2-5 TRBV7-9 NA CASSPFDRAQETQYF TGTGCCAGCAGCCCCTTCGACAGGGCACAAGAGACCCAGTACTTC
TRBD1 TRBJ1-2 TRBV5-1 NA CASSLWDSNYGYTF TGCGCCAGCAGCTTGTGGGACAGCAACTATGGCTACACCTTC
TRBD1 TRBJ1-2 TRBV7-2 NA CASSPDRGLLGYTF TGTGCCAGCAGCCCCGACAGGGGGCTACTAGGCTACACCTTC
TRBD1 TRBJ2-5 TRBV24-1 NA CATSDLSGGAETQYF TGTGCCACCAGTGATTTGTCAGGGGGCGCGGAGACCCAGTACTTC
NA TRBJ1-5 TRBV6-2/TRBV6-3 NA CASSYSGALSNQPQHF TGTGCCAGCAGTTACTCGGGGGCTCTTAGCAATCAGCCCCAGCATTTT